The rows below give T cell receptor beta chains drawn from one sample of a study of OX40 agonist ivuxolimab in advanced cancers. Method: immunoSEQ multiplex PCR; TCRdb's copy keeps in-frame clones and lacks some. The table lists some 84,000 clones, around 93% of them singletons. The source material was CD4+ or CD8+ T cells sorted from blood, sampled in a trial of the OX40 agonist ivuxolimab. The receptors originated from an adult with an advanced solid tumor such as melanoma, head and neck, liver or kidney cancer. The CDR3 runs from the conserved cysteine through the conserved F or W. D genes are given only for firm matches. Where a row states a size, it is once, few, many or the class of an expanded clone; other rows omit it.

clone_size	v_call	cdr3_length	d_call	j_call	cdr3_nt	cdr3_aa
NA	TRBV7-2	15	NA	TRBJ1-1	TGTGCCAGCAGCTTCCCAACAGCCGGGGAAACTGAAGCTTTCTTT	CASSFPTAGETEAFF
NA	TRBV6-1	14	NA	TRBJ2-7	TGTGCCAGCAGTCCCCGGGACGGAAACTACGAGCAGTACTTC	CASSPRDGNYEQYF
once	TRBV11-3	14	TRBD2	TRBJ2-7	TGTGCCAGCAGCTTAGGGGGACTAGCATACGAGCAGTACTTC	CASSLGGLAYEQYF
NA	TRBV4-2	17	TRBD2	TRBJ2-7	TGTGCCAGCAGCCAAGAGGGAGCGGGGGGTCCCTCCTACGAGCAGTACTTC	CASSQEGAGGPSYEQYF
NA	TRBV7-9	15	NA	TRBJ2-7	TGTGCCAGCAGCTTCCTTAGTGACCCTTCATTCGCGCAGTACTTC	CASSFLSDPSFAQYF
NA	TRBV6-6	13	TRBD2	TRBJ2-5	TGTGCCAGCAGTTCGGGGGGGTTGGAGACCCAGTACTTC	CASSSGGLETQYF
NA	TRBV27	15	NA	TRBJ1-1	TGTGCCAGCAGCGCCTCGGGGGGATGGAACACTGAAGCTTTCTTT	CASSASGGWNTEAFF
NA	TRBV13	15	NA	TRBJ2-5	TGTGCCAGCAGCAACCGGGCCCCGGGCCAAGGGACCCAGTACTTC	CASSNRAPGQGTQYF
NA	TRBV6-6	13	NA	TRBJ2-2	TGTGCCAGCAGTTACTTAGCATCCGGGGAGCTGTTTTTT	CASSYLASGELFF
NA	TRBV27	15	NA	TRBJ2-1	TGTGCCAGCAGTTTGGTGGGGCCCCCCTACAATGAGCAGTTCTTC	CASSLVGPPYNEQFF
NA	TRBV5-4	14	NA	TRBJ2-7	TGTGCCAGCAGCTCACCAGGGCCCCGCTACGAGCAGTACTTC	CASSSPGPRYEQYF
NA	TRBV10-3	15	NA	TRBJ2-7	TGTGCCATCAGCACCGGGACGGAAGGCTCCTACGAGCAGTACTTC	CAISTGTEGSYEQYF
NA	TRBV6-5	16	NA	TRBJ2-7	TGTGCCAGCAGTTTGTACAGGGCGGCCCTCCTCTACGAGCAGTACTTC	CASSLYRAALLYEQYF
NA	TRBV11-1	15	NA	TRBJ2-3	TGTGCCAGCAGCTTAGGCGGGGTCTTCACAGATACGCAGTATTTT	CASSLGGVFTDTQYF
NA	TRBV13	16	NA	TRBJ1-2	TGTGCCAGCAGCTTCGGGGCACCGTCCCATGGTGGTGGCTACACCTTC	CASSFGAPSHGGGYTF
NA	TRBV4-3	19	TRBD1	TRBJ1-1	TGCGCCAGCAGCCAAGAGCCGGACAGGGTGGGAGGAATGAACACTGAAGCTTTCTTT	CASSQEPDRVGGMNTEAFF
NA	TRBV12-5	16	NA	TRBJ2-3	TGTGCTAGTGTCCCGGGTCTCACGACTTTCACAGATACGCAGTATTTT	CASVPGLTTFTDTQYF
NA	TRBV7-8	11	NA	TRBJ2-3	TGTGCCAGCAGCCTTACAGATACGCAGTATTTT	CASSLTDTQYF
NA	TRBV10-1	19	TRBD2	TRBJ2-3	TGCGCCAGCAGTGAGTCTGGTGTAGCGGGGGCCTCACCCACAGATACGCAGTATTTT	CASSESGVAGASPTDTQYF
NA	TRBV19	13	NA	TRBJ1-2	TGTGCCAGTATCATACAGGGAGGCGGTGGCTACACCTTC	CASIIQGGGGYTF
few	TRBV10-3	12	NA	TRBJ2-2	TGTGCCATCCAGGACAGACCCGGGGAGCTGTTTTTT	CAIQDRPGELFF
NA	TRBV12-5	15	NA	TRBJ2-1	TGTGCTAGTGGTTTGTCGCGGGACCCTTCCAATGAGCAGTTCTTC	CASGLSRDPSNEQFF
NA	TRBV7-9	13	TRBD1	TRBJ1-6	TGTGCCAGCAGGGGACAGGGGGGGTCACCCCTCCACTTT	CASRGQGGSPLHF
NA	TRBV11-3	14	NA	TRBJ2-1	TGTGCCAGCAGCTTAGGAGGACTCTACAATGAGCAGTTCTTC	CASSLGGLYNEQFF
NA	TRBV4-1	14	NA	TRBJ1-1	TGCGCCAGCAGCCGGAACCGGGGGAACACTGAAGCTTTCTTT	CASSRNRGNTEAFF
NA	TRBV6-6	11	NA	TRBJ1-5	TGTGCCAGCAGTCCTGACGGGACCCAGCATTTT	CASSPDGTQHF
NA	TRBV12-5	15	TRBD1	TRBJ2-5	TGTGCTAGTGGTTTCCCGACAGGGGGCGGAGAGACCCAGTACTTC	CASGFPTGGGETQYF
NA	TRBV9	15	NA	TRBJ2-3	TGTGCCAGCAGCGTAGCGCAGGGGTTGGCAGATACGCAGTATTTT	CASSVAQGLADTQYF
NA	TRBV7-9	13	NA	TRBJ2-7	TGTGCCAGCAGCTTACCCGGGAGCTACGAGCAGTACTTC	CASSLPGSYEQYF
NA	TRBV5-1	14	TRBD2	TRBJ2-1	TGCGCCAGCAGCAGGACTAGCGGGGTGAATGAGCAGTTCTTC	CASSRTSGVNEQFF
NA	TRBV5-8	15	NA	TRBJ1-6	TGTGCCAGCAGCTTCAGTAGCTCCTATAATTCACCCCTCCACTTT	CASSFSSSYNSPLHF
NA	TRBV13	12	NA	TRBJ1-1	TGTGCCAGCAGTCCGACAGGAACTGAAGCTTTCTTT	CASSPTGTEAFF
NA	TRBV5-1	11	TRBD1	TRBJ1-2	TGCGCCAGCGGCGGGACAGATGGCTACACCTTC	CASGGTDGYTF
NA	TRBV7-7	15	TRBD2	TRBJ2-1	TGTGCTAGCAGCTTGTTACTAGCGGGGGCCGGTGAGCAGTTCTTC	CASSLLLAGAGEQFF
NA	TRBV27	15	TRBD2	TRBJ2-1	TGTGCCAGCAACACAGGGACTAGCGGGTACAATGAGCAGTTCTTC	CASNTGTSGYNEQFF
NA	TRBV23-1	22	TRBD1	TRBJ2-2	TGCGCCAGCAGTCAACCCCAATACGACAGGGGGTTCGAAGTCCGCAACACCGGGGAGCTGTTTTTT	CASSQPQYDRGFEVRNTGELFF
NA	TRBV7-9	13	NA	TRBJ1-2	TGTGCCAGCAGCCCCCCAGGAGCTCCGGGCTACACCTTC	CASSPPGAPGYTF
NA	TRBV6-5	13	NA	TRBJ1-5	TGTGCCAGCAACGGTCCTGAGACGGAGTCTTGGCATTTT	CASNGPETESWHF
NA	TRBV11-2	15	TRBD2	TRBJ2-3	TGTGCCAGCAGCTTACGGGGGGGGCCGGCAGATACGCAGTATTTT	CASSLRGGPADTQYF
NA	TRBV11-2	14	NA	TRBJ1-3	TGTGCCAGCAGCTTAACCGGGACAAGAAACACCATATATTTT	CASSLTGTRNTIYF
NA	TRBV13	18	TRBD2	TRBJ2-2	TGTGCCAGCAGCTGGGGACTAGCGGGGACGATGAACACCGGGGAGCTGTTTTTT	CASSWGLAGTMNTGELFF
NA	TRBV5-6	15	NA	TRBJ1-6	TGTGCCAGCAGCGCGCAGGGTTATGAAAATTCACCCCTCCACTTT	CASSAQGYENSPLHF
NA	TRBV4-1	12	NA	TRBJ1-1	TGCGCCAGCAGCCCACCGAACACTGAAGCTTTCTTT	CASSPPNTEAFF
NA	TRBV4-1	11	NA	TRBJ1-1	TGCGCCAGCAGCCAGGGCAGCGAAGCTTTCTTT	CASSQGSEAFF
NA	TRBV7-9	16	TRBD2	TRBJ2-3	TGTGCCAGCAGCTTCTATTTAGCGGGGGCCGGCGATACGCAGTATTTT	CASSFYLAGAGDTQYF
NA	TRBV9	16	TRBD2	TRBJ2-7	TGTGCCAGCAGCCCGAGTAGCGGGGGGGCGACCTACGAGCAGTACTTC	CASSPSSGGATYEQYF
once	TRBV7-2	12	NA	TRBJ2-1	TGTGCCAGCAGCTTATACGGCAATGAGCAGTTCTTC	CASSLYGNEQFF
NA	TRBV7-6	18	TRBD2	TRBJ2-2	TGTGCCAGCAGCCTATGGGAAGTGAGCGGGGAGAACACCGGGGAGCTGTTTTTT	CASSLWEVSGENTGELFF
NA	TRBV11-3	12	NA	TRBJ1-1	TGTGCCAGCCAGGGGCGGATGACTGAAGCTTTCTTT	CASQGRMTEAFF
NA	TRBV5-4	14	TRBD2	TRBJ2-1	TGTGCCAGCAGTATAGCGGGGGGGAGAAATGAGCAGTTCTTC	CASSIAGGRNEQFF
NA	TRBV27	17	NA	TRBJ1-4	TGTGCCAGCAGTTTAGGCCCAACCCTAACAACTAATGAAAAACTGTTTTTT	CASSLGPTLTTNEKLFF
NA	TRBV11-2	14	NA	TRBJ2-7	TGTGCCAGCAGCACGGACGGTCAGTACTACGAGCAGTACTTC	CASSTDGQYYEQYF
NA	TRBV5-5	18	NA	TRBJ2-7	TGCGCCAGCAGCCCAACCGGAGGGCAGACCGGTCTTTTCTACGAGCAGTACTTC	CASSPTGGQTGLFYEQYF
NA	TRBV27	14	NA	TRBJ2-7	TGTGCCAGCAGTTTATCGGGACCTTACTACGAGCAGTACTTC	CASSLSGPYYEQYF
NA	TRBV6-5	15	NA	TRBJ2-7	TGTGCCAGCAGAGACTCCTCCGGGAGCTCCTACGAGCAGTACTTC	CASRDSSGSSYEQYF
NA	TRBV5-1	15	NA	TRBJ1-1	TGCGCCAGCAGCTTGGGTCCCCGCGGCGACACTGAAGCTTTCTTT	CASSLGPRGDTEAFF
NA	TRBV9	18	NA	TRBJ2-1	TGTGCCAGCAGCGTAGCCTCTCCAGTAGTCAGCTCCTACAATGAGCAGTTCTTC	CASSVASPVVSSYNEQFF
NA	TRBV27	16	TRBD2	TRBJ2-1	TGTGCCAGCAGTTTGGGTGGGGGGGGACTTATTAATGAGCAGTTCTTC	CASSLGGGGLINEQFF
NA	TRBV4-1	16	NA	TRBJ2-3	TGCGCCAGCAGCCAAGACGGGGGCCTGAGTACAGATACGCAGTATTTT	CASSQDGGLSTDTQYF